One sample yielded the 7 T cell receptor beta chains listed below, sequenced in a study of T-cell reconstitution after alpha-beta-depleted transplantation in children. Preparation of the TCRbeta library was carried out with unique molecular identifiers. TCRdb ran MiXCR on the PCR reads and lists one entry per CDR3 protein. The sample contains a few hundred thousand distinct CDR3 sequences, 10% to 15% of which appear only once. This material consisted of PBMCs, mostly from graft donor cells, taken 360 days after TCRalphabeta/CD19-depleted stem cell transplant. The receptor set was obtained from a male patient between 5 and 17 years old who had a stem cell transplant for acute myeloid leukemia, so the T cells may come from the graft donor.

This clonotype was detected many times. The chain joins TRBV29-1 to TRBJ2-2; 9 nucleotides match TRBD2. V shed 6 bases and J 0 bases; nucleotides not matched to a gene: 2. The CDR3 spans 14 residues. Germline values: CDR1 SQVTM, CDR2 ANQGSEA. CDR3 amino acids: CSVPSGANTGELFF. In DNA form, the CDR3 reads TGCAGCGTACCTAGCGGGGCGAACACCGGGGAGCTGTTTTTT.

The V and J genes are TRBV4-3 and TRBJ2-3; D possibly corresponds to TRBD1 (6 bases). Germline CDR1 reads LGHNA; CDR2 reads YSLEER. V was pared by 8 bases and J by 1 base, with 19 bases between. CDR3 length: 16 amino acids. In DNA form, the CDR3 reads TGCGCCAGCGCCCAGGGGTCGCGGGCAGGCACAGATACGCAGTATTTT. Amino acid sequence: CASAQGSRAGTDTQYF.

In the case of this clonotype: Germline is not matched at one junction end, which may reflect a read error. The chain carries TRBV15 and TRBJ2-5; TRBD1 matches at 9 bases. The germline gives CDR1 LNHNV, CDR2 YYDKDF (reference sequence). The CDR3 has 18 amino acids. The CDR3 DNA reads TGTGCCACCATCAGAGACGGGAACAGGGGGCGTCTCCAAGAGACCCAGTACTTC. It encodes CATIRDGNRGRLQETQYF.

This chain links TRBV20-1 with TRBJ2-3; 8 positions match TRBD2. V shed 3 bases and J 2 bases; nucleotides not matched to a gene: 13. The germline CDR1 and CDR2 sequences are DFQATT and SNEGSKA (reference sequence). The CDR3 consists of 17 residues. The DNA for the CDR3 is TGCAGTGCTAGCGACCTCCAAGCGGGAGTGGCCACAGATACGCAGTATTTT. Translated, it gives CSASDLQAGVATDTQYF.

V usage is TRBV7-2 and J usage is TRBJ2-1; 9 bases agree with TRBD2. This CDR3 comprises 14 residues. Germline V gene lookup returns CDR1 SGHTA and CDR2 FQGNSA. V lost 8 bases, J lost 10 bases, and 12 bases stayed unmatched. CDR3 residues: CASLIIAGAGEQFF. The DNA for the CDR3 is TGTGCCAGCTTAATTATAGCGGGAGCGGGAGAGCAGTTCTTC.

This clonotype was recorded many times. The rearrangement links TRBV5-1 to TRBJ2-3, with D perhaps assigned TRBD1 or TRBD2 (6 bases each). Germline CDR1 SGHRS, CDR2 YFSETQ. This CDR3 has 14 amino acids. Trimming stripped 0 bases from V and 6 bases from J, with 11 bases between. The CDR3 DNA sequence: TGCGCCAGCAGCTTGGAGGGGGGCATGGATACGCAGTATTTT. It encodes CASSLEGGMDTQYF.

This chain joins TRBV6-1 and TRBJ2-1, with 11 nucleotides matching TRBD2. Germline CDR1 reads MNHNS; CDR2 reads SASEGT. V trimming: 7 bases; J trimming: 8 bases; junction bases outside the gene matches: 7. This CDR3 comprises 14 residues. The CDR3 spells CASMRLAGYDEQFF. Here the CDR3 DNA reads TGTGCCAGCATGAGACTAGCGGGATACGATGAGCAGTTCTTC.